The subject of this entry is one TCR beta chain. Its specificity is unknown. This specimen comes from a study of PD-1 blockade in mismatch repair-deficient tumors. Study in general: Enrolled about 2013-2016, patients had progressing, pretreated mismatch repair-deficient cancers of around 12 types.

TCRdb's copy holds only in-frame clones and misses some; the assay was immunoSEQ multiplex PCR. This sample has about 51,000 clones; around 82% occur once, and the top ten carry 2.5% to 4%. Regarding the study as a whole: Rapid post-treatment expansion, then contraction, generally preceding radiologic response, marked tumor-resident clones.

A few pembrolizumab responders had their TCRs sequenced. Trimming cost V 0 bases and J 5 bases, with 11 bases left between them. The CDR3 is 15 amino acids. Looked up from germline, CDR1 is LGHNA and CDR2 is YNFKEQ. Sequencing was performed on peripheral blood, taken 4 weeks after starting pembrolizumab. The receptor was isolated from an adult with mismatch repair-deficient cancer. The rearrangement uses TRBV4-2 and TRBJ1-5; D possibly corresponds to TRBD1 (5 bases). CDR3 nucleotides: TGTGCCAGCAGCCAAGATCCAGGGATGGATCAGCCCCAGCATTTT. Protein sequence: CASSQDPGMDQPQHF.